Listed here are 20 T cell receptor beta chains from one sample, sequenced in a study of blood T cell repertoires in COVID-19. TCRdb's table, derived via immunoSEQ multiplex PCR, lists solely in-frame clones and lacks some. Of about 260,000 clones in the sample, about 80% are singletons; the top ten hold 1.5% to 2%. What was sequenced was peripheral blood. These receptors were obtained from a woman aged 80 or older with acute or convalescent COVID-19.

The chain recombines TRBV7-3 with TRBJ2-5; D is ambiguous. The CDR3 covers 13 residues. Germline V gene sequence: CDR1 SGHTA, CDR2 FQGTGA. Trimming removed 4 bases from V and 5 bases from J, with 11 bases in between. CDR3 sequence reads: CASSSSTRETQYF. CDR3 nucleotide sequence: TGTGCCAGCAGCTCTTCGACGCGGGAGACCCAGTACTTC.

V is TRBV5-1 and J is TRBJ2-6; D is unclear. The CDR3 sequence is 14 residues long. The germline V gene has CDR1 SGHRS and CDR2 YFSETQ. With 6 bases removed from V and 3 bases from J, the gap between germline ends came to 10 bases. CDR3 DNA: TGCGCCAGCACCCTCTATGGTGGGGCCAACGTCCTGACTTTC. The encoded protein is CASTLYGGANVLTF.

The J gene is TRBJ2-1, the V gene TRBV11-3; 15 bases fit TRBD2. The germline gives CDR1 SGHNT, CDR2 YENEEA. Trimming at V came to 4 bases and at J to 10 bases, leaving 11 bases not matched to a gene. The CDR3 is 17 amino acids. CDR3 sequence (DNA): TGTGCCAGCAGCTCAGAACAGGGACTAGCGGGAGGTGGCGAGCAGTTCTTC. Residues: CASSSEQGLAGGGEQFF.

The rearrangement links TRBV6-6 to TRBJ2-1; D is possibly TRBD1 (6 bases). Germline CDR1 and CDR2: MNHNY and SVGAGI (reference sequence). The CDR3 loop spans 13 amino acids. The V gene lost 7 bases and the J gene lost 2 bases, with 9 bases spanning the gap. The CDR3 sequence: CASTRTAYNEQFF. CDR3 nucleotides: TGTGCCAGCACCCGGACAGCCTACAATGAGCAGTTCTTC.

The genes are TRBV28 and TRBJ2-1, with TRBD2 identical over 15 bases. V dropped 6 bases and J dropped 6; count of bases not matched to a gene: 9. This CDR3 has 17 residues. In germline, CDR1 is MDHEN, CDR2 SYDVKM. The CDR3 spells CASSGLAGGPGSNEQFF. The CDR3 coding sequence is TGTGCCAGCAGCGGACTAGCGGGAGGGCCTGGAAGCAATGAGCAGTTCTTC.

V is TRBV4-1 and J is TRBJ1-1; possible D gene TRBD1, 5 bases. CDR3 size: 15 residues. V was trimmed by 0 bases and J by 4 bases, leaving 12 bases between them. Germline V lookup: CDR1 MGHRA, CDR2 YSYEKL. For the CDR3, the DNA is TGCGCCAGCAGCCAAGACGGGGGGGGAGGCACTGAAGCTTTCTTT. This codes for CASSQDGGGGTEAFF.

V is TRBV2 and J is TRBJ1-5, with unresolved D. Trimming stripped 4 bases from V and 4 bases from J, with 11 bases between. Germline loops: CDR1 SNHLY, CDR2 FYNNEI. The CDR3 runs 14 residues. This CDR3 is CASSAVQENQPQHF. In nucleotides, the CDR3 is TGTGCCAGCAGTGCCGTCCAGGAAAATCAGCCCCAGCATTTT.

The rearrangement uses TRBV6-5 and TRBJ2-7; 10 nucleotides align to TRBD1. CDR1 is MNHEY, CDR2 SVGAGI, per germline. The CDR3 is 14 residues long. V lost 2 bases to trimming and J lost 2 bases; unmatched junction nucleotides: 0. The CDR3 DNA follows: TGTGCCAGCAGTTACGGGACAGGGGCCTACGAGCAGTACTTC. Translation: CASSYGTGAYEQYF.

The CDR3 nucleotides are TGTGCCAGCAGCCTCCACCCGGGGGTTCAGCCCCAGCATTTT. Protein: CASSLHPGVQPQHF. J is TRBJ1-5 and V is TRBV7-2, with a possible D match to TRBD1 (5 bases). Trimming left V 5 bases short and J 6 bases short, with 14 bases between. CDR3 length: 14 residues. Germline V gene sequence: CDR1 SGHTA, CDR2 FQGNSA.

CDR3 DNA sequence: TGTGCCAGCAGCTCATTTGTACTAGCGGAAGCGGAGACCCAGTACTTC. It encodes CASSSFVLAEAETQYF. J is TRBJ2-5 and V is TRBV7-2; 8 positions agree with TRBD2. With V trimmed by 4 bases and J by 5 bases, 12 bases remained unmatched. The CDR3 has 16 amino acids. Germline lookup yields CDR1 SGHTA and CDR2 FQGNSA.

The rearrangement joins TRBV27 to TRBJ2-2; tentative D call: TRBD1 (6 bases). This CDR3 is built from 13 residues. Germline CDR1 and CDR2: MNHEY and SMNVEV (reference sequence). The germline V and J ends were trimmed by 7 bases and 5 bases, with 11 bases remaining between them. The CDR3 DNA reads as TGTGCCAGCATGTTGAGGGGGACCGGGGAGCTGTTTTTT. It specifies CASMLRGTGELFF.

The chain carries TRBV10-3 and TRBJ2-5; D may be TRBD2 (5 bases). Germline CDR1 is ENHRY and CDR2 is SYGVKD. This CDR3 is built from 12 residues. V was trimmed by 11 bases and J by 2 bases, leaving 12 bases between them. The CDR3 bases are TGTGCCTCGCGAGGGTCGCAAGAGACCCAGTACTTC. It is translated as CASRGSQETQYF.

This clone was observed a few times. The chain joins TRBV6-2 or TRBV6-3 to TRBJ1-2; D remains ambiguous. V shed 5 bases and J shed 0 bases, with 13 bases lying between them. The germline V gene has CDR1 MNHEY and CDR2 SVGEGT. The CDR3 spans 15 residues. The CDR3 loop is CASSAHQAPNYGYTF. The CDR3 DNA follows: TGTGCCAGCAGTGCCCACCAGGCTCCTAACTATGGCTACACCTTC.

The chain recombines TRBV4-2 with TRBJ2-1; 13 bases are a match to TRBD2. The trim removed 4 bases at V and 1 base at J, leaving 7 bases unmatched. This CDR3 is 18 amino acids long. Per germline, CDR1 LGHNA and CDR2 YNFKEQ. CDR3 coding DNA: TGTGCCAGCAGCCCCAGACTAGCGGGGGGAACGTCCTACAATGAGCAGTTCTTC. It encodes CASSPRLAGGTSYNEQFF.

DNA of the CDR3: TGTGCCAGCAGTAAGGGACAGGGAGTTGGAAACACTGAAGCTTTCTTT. Residues: CASSKGQGVGNTEAFF. The rearrangement uses TRBV27 and TRBJ1-1; 9 bases fit TRBD1. V gave up 5 bases and J gave up 2 bases; unmatched junction bases: 9. The CDR3 sequence is 16 residues long. The germline gives CDR1 MNHEY, CDR2 SMNVEV (reference sequence).

V and J are TRBV19 and TRBJ2-3; perhaps TRBD1 as D (5 bases). The CDR3 spans 15 residues. Trimming pared 4 bases from V and 9 bases from J, leaving 20 bases between. Germline lookup yields CDR1 LNHDA and CDR2 SQIVND (reference sequence). The CDR3 is CASSTGQGDTLTQYF. CDR3 sequence (DNA): TGTGCCAGTAGTACCGGCCAGGGTGATACCTTGACGCAGTATTTT.

V is TRBV3-1 (or the pseudogene TRBV3-2) and J is TRBJ1-1; 8 bases are a match to TRBD1. V trimming: 4 bases; J trimming: 2 bases; junction bases outside the gene matches: 6. The CDR3 sequence is 15 residues long. Looked up from germline, CDR1 is LGHDT and CDR2 is YNNKEL (reference sequence). CDR3 sequence (DNA): TGTGCCAGCAGCCCGCGGGACAGGTTAAACACTGAAGCTTTCTTT. Its translation is CASSPRDRLNTEAFF.

The CDR3 reads CASSLDRSNYNEQFF. The CDR3 DNA reads TGTGCCAGCAGCTTGGACAGATCAAATTACAATGAGCAGTTCTTC. The V call is TRBV5-4, the J call TRBJ2-1, with no clear D. Deletions cut 0 bases from V and 4 bases from J, with 11 bases between. CDR1 and CDR2 (germline): SGHNT, YYREEE (reference sequence). CDR3 length: 15 amino acids.

This clone occurred a few times. This sequence joins TRBV23-1 and TRBJ1-3; no definite D call. TRBV23-1 is annotated as an ORF whose role is uncertain. Between the trimmed V and J ends, which lost 3 bases and 2 bases, there was a span of 11 bases. CDR3 length: 15 amino acids. The CDR3: CASSHPRWPGNTIYF. The CDR3 DNA follows: TGCGCCAGCAGTCATCCCAGGTGGCCTGGAAACACCATATATTTT.

The chain employs TRBV5-4 and TRBJ2-7; 9 bases map to TRBD1. This CDR3 spans 13 amino acids. The ends lost 3 bases at V and 6 bases at J; junction bases unmatched: 4. The germline V gene encodes CDR1 SGHNT and CDR2 YYREEE (reference sequence). CDR3 region: CASSSGQGFEQYF. Written as DNA, the CDR3 is TGTGCCAGCAGCTCTGGACAGGGGTTCGAGCAGTACTTC.